This T cell receptor beta chain was sequenced during a study of OX40 agonist ivuxolimab in advanced cancers. The repertoire was sequenced with immunoSEQ multiplex PCR; TCRdb's copy has only in-frame clones and lacks some. Of about 71,000 clones in the sample, about three quarters were seen once. Sequencing used CD4+ or CD8+ T cells sorted from blood, obtained in a trial of the OX40 agonist ivuxolimab. The TCR comes from an adult with an advanced solid tumor such as melanoma, head and neck, liver or kidney cancer.

CDR3 sequence reads: CASSHGNTIYF. CDR3 DNA: TGTGCCAGCAGCCACGGAAACACCATATATTTT. The rearrangement links TRBV6-6 to TRBJ1-3; D is uncertain. The germline V gene encodes CDR1 MNHNY and CDR2 SVGAGI (reference sequence). This CDR3 is 11 amino acids long. The V and J ends lost 6 bases and 4 bases respectively, with 4 bases between them.